This T cell receptor beta chain was recovered during a study of cytomegalovirus exposure and HLA in healthy donors (TCRdb year 2017). Notes on the research overall: According to an earlier analysis of several hundred of the donors, about 179 million T cells yielded approximately 120 million unique TCR beta sequences and approximately 300 Gb of sequence data. HLA typing included class I and class II loci at four-digit resolution. Among 398 genotyped donors of the cohort, an average of about 240,000 unique TCR beta nucleotide sequences were sequenced per donor, about a sixth of them non-productive. The study aimed to test whether cataloging public T cell receptors could reveal signatures of past pathogen exposure. The number of typed donors differed by locus: 629-630 for A, B, C, DRB1 and DQB1; approximately 520 for DQA1; fewer than 610 for DPA1; and around 450 for DPB1. The study combined high-throughput TCR immunosequencing, statistical association of individual TCRs with disease status, and machine learning to predict cytomegalovirus infection status. Genome-wide SNP genotypes for about 65% of the roughly 670 donors were used in a later genetic analysis, which treated that subset as a discovery cohort. Roughly 5 DR-DQ haplotypes were handled as single units for association and clustering, since linkage in the cohort was strong. An early release that covered some 640 HLA-typed donors contained 300 to 350 gigabases of sequencing data and 70 million to 100 million unique TCR sequences. A later analysis re-analyzed previously published TCR beta repertoires from roughly 630 donors and added high-resolution HLA genotyping to study TCR occurrence patterns. An earlier analysis of around 540 of the donors applied high-throughput TCR beta sequencing to assess whether each TCR beta V gene segment acted as functional or pseudogenic. Every repertoire in the discovery cohort had been generated on one and the same sequencing platform. Donor age, sex, ethnicity and CMV serostatus were collected together with the repertoire data. In the later analysis, no new phenotypic data were used to find candidate immune exposures; instead, reliance was placed on TCR beta sequences and their occurrence across donors. The T cell repertoires of 670 or so subjects were profiled by immunosequencing and related to cytomegalovirus serostatus. The genetic ancestry cluster associated with self-reported Caucasian donors included about four fifths of the 398 genotyped donors. Besides the first cohort of 550 to 750 subjects, a separate validation cohort made up of 120 different subjects was used. Overall results and qualifications from the work: Because counts were too low, 15 to 20 rarely observed V segments, including chromosome 9 orphons, were excluded from the earlier analysis of around 640 of the donors. According to a later analysis, most CMV-associated TCR beta chains appeared to be HLA-restricted, and the HLA associations seemed to be driven largely by CMV exposure. Because some donors lacked HLA typing at each locus, the association tests relied only on the typed subset. In a later analysis, HLA-associated TCR beta chains were found to be more clonally expanded and to have lower generation probabilities than equally common non-associated chains. In a later analysis, the rate of TCR association differed among HLA loci, with DRB1 alleles having the most associated TCRs and HLA-C alleles having the fewest. Compared with the 666-donor mean, donors in an Asian-associated ancestry cluster had fewer N-insertions in productive TCRs, according to a later genetic analysis. Across donors, most TCR sequences were observed very rarely, whereas some public TCRs were present in many individuals. The authors suggested that the approach could potentially be generalized to other disease states and immunological phenotypes. In a later genetic analysis, a missense DCLRE1C variant was associated with V-gene and J-gene trimming of TCR beta chains, and the association was replicated in an independent cohort. In the study, around 160 TCR beta chains were listed as associated with cytomegalovirus. For the cohort, immune exposure information was limited to CMV serostatus. This cohort had only TCR beta chains sequenced, and the lack of alpha or paired-chain data limited which features could be detected. When HLA alleles, especially DR and DQ, strongly co-occurred, TCR associations were difficult to assign to individual alleles. A further reported finding was that TCR beta sequences accurately predicted the HLA-A and HLA-B alleles for most subjects in the first cohort. An earlier analysis of approximately 600 of the donors showed that most TCR beta V segments appeared in productive rearrangements either about 90% or about 30% of the time, which broadly matched IMGT annotations. A cluster of highly shared sequence variants was judged likely to represent a technical artifact of the sequencing pipeline. Linkage disequilibrium might explain the correlated functional status among segregating V segments, but an unknown experimental factor could not be excluded. The presence/absence analyses assumed that sequencing depth was roughly uniform across donors, and that assumption may not be true. Several of the top co-occurrence clusters appeared to be linked to parvovirus B19, influenza, CMV and Epstein-Barr virus, according to a later analysis. In vitro tests confirmed that a few of the cytomegalovirus-associated TCR beta chains recognize cytomegalovirus antigens. In a later analysis, 15,000 to 20,000 TCR beta sequences were associated with specific HLA alleles at a false discovery rate of 0.05. Cytomegalovirus status was reported to be diagnosed by the classifier with high specificity and sensitivity in both the original and validation cohorts.

The library was built by means of the immunoSEQ multiplex PCR assay. For the multiplex PCR, a mixture combining 60 forward primers for TCR Vbeta segments and 13 reverse primers for TCR Jbeta segments was used. The CDR3 region of rearranged TCR beta genes was amplified from genomic DNA by a multiplex PCR assay. The Illumina HiSeq System was used to sequence the amplified TCR beta libraries as 87-base-pair reads. The authors' pipeline ran thus. Across the roughly 700 repertoires, a later analysis counted 75 million to 90 million unique TCR beta chains, roughly 11 million of which were shared by at least two donors. Raw reads were error-corrected and collapsed into unique sequences with a nearest-neighbor algorithm that merged closely related sequences to remove PCR and sequencing errors. Alignment of CDR3 sequences to IMGT reference sequences was used to assign V, D and J gene segments. Each retained sequence needed at least a six-nucleotide match to both a V gene segment and a J gene segment. Rearrangements were called productive when the CDR3 lacked stop codons and stayed in frame with V and J; all others were non-productive. Following IMGT convention, CDR3 was defined as the stretch from the second conserved V-encoded cysteine to the conserved J-encoded phenylalanine. The earlier analysis of 550 to 650 of the donors excluded any sequence lacking an unambiguous match to a single V gene segment. An earlier analysis of a few hundred of the donors called V segments functional above 56.7% productive rearrangements and segregating when the between-donor standard deviation exceeded 5%. To diagnose cytomegalovirus status from the catalog of TCR beta chain sequences, a statistical classification framework was built. In a later analysis, TCR nucleotide sequences were compared against IMGT/GENE-DB human TR gene sequences so that V and J genes could be assigned. The TCRdist pipeline was used in a later analysis to assign CDR3 sequences and most-parsimonious VDJ recombination scenarios. In a later analysis, every TCR beta chain was defined by the combination of its CDR3 amino acid sequence and its V-gene family, and reads without a unique V-gene family were dropped. In a later analysis, 450 to 600 highly shared, low-generation-probability nucleotide sequences were removed to address suspected cross-contamination and a sequencing artifact. In a later analysis, a clonal expansion index for each public chain was calculated from normalized within-repertoire ranks of inferred template counts. Generation probabilities in a later analysis came from a VDJ recombination model fitted to out-of-frame rearrangements, and those results were checked against IGoR. In a later analysis, hypergeometric tests were used to score TCR-TCR, TCR-HLA and TCR-CMV co-occurrence, with a repertoire-size bias correction applied to TCR pairs. In a later analysis, false discovery rates were estimated by permuting HLA or CMV assignments 20 times. In a later analysis, co-occurring TCRs were grouped using DBSCAN, with TCRdist sequence similarity added in when clustering inside HLA-allele-positive subsets. Repertoires with fewer than 30,000 or more than 120,000 public chains, plus five repertoires with anomalous nucleotide sharing, were excluded from co-occurrence clustering. In TCRdb, the immuneACCESS table is reduced to in-frame sequences with V and J assigned. These tables do not hold every clone; where another copy was compared, an unresolved V gene accounts for under half, and the others remain unexplained. V and J calls plus clone size are reproduced from that table; the DNA served to infer D and trimming. The sample has some 160,000 clones on record, 80% of them singletons. The ten largest clones take up less than 2.5% of the sample.

The cohort was made up of 650 to 700 healthy bone marrow donors. At the time of sampling, every cohort member was nominally healthy, though immune exposures that went unrecorded were likely present. The donor was CMV seronegative and belonged to the group of 352 seronegative cohort members. Each donor provided a peripheral blood sample, and peripheral blood mononuclear cells were used for TCR beta sequencing. Genomic DNA extraction from the blood cell samples was performed with the Qiagen DNeasy Blood Extraction Kit. To note about this clone: It has no known antigen specificity. No per-base quality is available; no much larger clone lies one base away. Other DNA sequences in the sample encode the same CDR3.

This TCR was recovered from a male donor in good health and CMV-seronegative. The sample consisted of PBMCs.

For the CDR3, the sequence is CASRETGETGGYTF. The DNA sequence is given as TGTGCCAGCAGAGAGACAGGGGAGACGGGCGGCTACACCTTC. The chain is made from TRBV11-2 and TRBJ1-2, with TRBD1 matching 8 junction bases. The germline V gene supplies CDR1 SGHAT and CDR2 FQNNGV. Trimming accounts for 6 bases at V and 8 bases at J, while the number of junction bases matched to no gene is 11. Taken from cysteine to phenylalanine, the CDR3 has 14 residues. Just CDR3 DNA is preserved here, 42 bases in frame from base 1. With the portions outside the CDR3 filled from the reference TRBV11-2 and TRBJ1-2 genes, the complete variable region becomes EAGVAQSPRYKIIEKRQSVAFWCNPISGHATLYWYQQILGQGPKLLIQFQNNGVVDDSQLPKDRFSAERLKGVDSTLKIQPAKLEDSAVYLCASRETGETGGYTFGSGTRLTVV.